This T cell receptor (beta chain) appears in the sequencing data of a study of vaccination and CD4 T cells after COVID-19. On the study more broadly: Overlapping SARS-CoV-2, HCoV-NL63, HCoV-OC43 and HCoV-229E spike peptides stimulated the cells.

The Oncomine TCR Beta short-read assay sequenced DNA from cultured CD4+ T cells. TCRdb used MiXCR to reprocess the PCR reads, holding one entry per CDR3 protein. Found here are 15,000 or so distinct CDR3 sequences, 50% to 70% of them singletons; the top ten hold under 6.5%. Regarding this clonotype: Its antigen remains unknown.

V was clipped by 2 bases and J by 15 bases, with 20 bases between them. The germline CDR1 and CDR2 sequences are MNHEY and SVGEGT. The CDR3 length is 15 residues. Sample treatment: approximately nine-day PBMC culture with coronavirus spike peptide pools or control peptides (ViraFEST assay). Patients returned positive PCR results between March and December 2020, earlier than US Alpha, Beta and Delta variants. V and J are TRBV6-2 or TRBV6-3 and TRBJ1-6, with D hard to call. This TCR derives from a human donor who had recovered from COVID-19. The sample consisted of CD4+ T cells from blood, cultured in vitro, taken after SARS-CoV-2 vaccination. Here the CDR3 DNA reads TGTGCCAGCAGTTACGAGTTGGTCTGGACCGCCCGCCTCCACTTT. Protein: CASSYELVWTARLHF.